The next 20 T cell receptor beta chains were all read from a single sample in a study of response to subunit inactivated influenza vaccine (dated by TCRdb to the late 2010s). Library prep was done by RT-PCR. Sequenced on an Illumina HiSeq 2500. In TCRdb, the public reads were trimmed at Q25 with fastp and aligned with MiXCR, with productive beta chains retained. All rows with the same CDR3 protein become a single entry with the most common DNA and genes. This sample lists roughly 550,000 distinct CDR3 sequences; roughly 25% were detected once. The top ten constitute about 2.8% of the sample. The same sample was also used in a study of T cells expressing NK-cell markers. The second study reports: TCR beta cDNA libraries were prepared using 5'RACE template switching, which introduced a universal primer site and unique molecular identifiers.

The specimen was CD4+ T cells sorted from PBMCs, collected 11 to 12 days after vaccination. The receptors stem from a man in his forties or fifties who received an inactivated influenza vaccine. Donor details come from another sample of the same person, matched by shared clones.

This clonotype was found once. The chain employs TRBV5-4 and TRBJ2-5; D remains ambiguous. CDR3 length: 13 amino acids. Deletions cut 1 base from V and 8 bases from J, with 12 bases between. CDR1 is SGHNT, CDR2 YYREEE, per germline (reference sequence). Here the CDR3 DNA reads TGTGCCAGCAGCTTGCCCTTTTCTCATACCCAGTACTTC. Amino acid sequence: CASSLPFSHTQYF. The entire variable domain, with the rest obtained from reference TRBV5-4 and TRBJ2-5, is as follows: ETGVTQSPTHLIKTRGQQVTLRCSSQSGHNTVSWYQQALGQGPQFIFQYYREEENGRGNFPPRFSGLQFPNYSSELNVNALELDDSALYLCASSLPFSHTQYFGPGTRLLVL.

The chain is built from TRBV6-5 and TRBJ2-4; a possible D gene is TRBD2 (6 bases). With 0 bases removed from V and 1 base from J, the gap between germline ends came to 10 bases. Germline V gives CDR1 MNHEY, CDR2 SVGAGI. The CDR3 is 16 residues long. The CDR3 here is CASSYSRAGAKNIQYF. The CDR3 DNA follows: TGTGCCAGCAGTTACTCGAGGGCGGGGGCCAAAAACATTCAGTACTTC.

This clonotype turned up a few times. The gene calls are TRBV4-1 and TRBJ2-2; D is perhaps TRBD1 or TRBD2 (5 bases each). The CDR3 runs 14 residues. Between the trimmed V and J ends, which lost 4 bases and 6 bases, there was a span of 12 bases. CDR1 and CDR2 from the germline V gene are MGHRA and YSYEKL. CDR3 loop: CASSRTRGPGELFF. The CDR3 nucleotides are TGCGCCAGCAGCCGCACGAGGGGCCCCGGGGAGCTGTTTTTT.

This chain links TRBV29-1 with TRBJ2-3, with 12 bases that match TRBD2. CDR3 length equals 18 residues. CDR1 and CDR2 (germline): SQVTM, ANQGSEA. V was pared by 0 bases and J by 1 base, with 8 bases of the junction left unmatched. CDR3 residues: CSVEDPSGGGRRTDTQYF. The CDR3 nucleotides are TGCAGCGTTGAAGATCCTAGCGGGGGGGGACGGCGCACAGATACGCAGTATTTT.

The chain recombines TRBV6-1 with TRBJ2-7; TRBD1 might be the D (6 bases). Germline V gene sequence: CDR1 MNHNS, CDR2 SASEGT. CDR3 length equals 14 residues. V dropped 6 bases and J dropped 6 bases, with 18 bases sitting between them. The CDR3: CASRRLQGPTEQYF. The CDR3 region has the DNA TGTGCCAGCAGGCGATTACAGGGACCGACCGAGCAGTACTTC.

The chain is built from TRBV7-7 and TRBJ2-2, with D perhaps TRBD2 (6 bases). Germline loops: CDR1 SSHAT, CDR2 FNYEAQ (reference sequence). This CDR3 has 17 residues. CDR3 nucleotide sequence: TGTGCTAGCGGCGAGGGGCCCCGCGGTGGGGACACCGGGGAGCTGTTTTTT. Residues: CASGEGPRGGDTGELFF.

This chain joins TRBV7-2 and TRBJ2-3; tentatively, D is TRBD1 (5 bases). Germline loops: CDR1 SGHTA, CDR2 FQGNSA. The CDR3 length is 12 residues. V was trimmed by 5 bases and J by 5 bases, leaving 8 bases between them. As DNA, the CDR3 is TGTGCCAGCAGCCCGACAGAAGATACGCAGTATTTT. It specifies CASSPTEDTQYF.

This chain uses TRBV20-1 with TRBJ2-3; D not certain. The CDR3 extends over 12 amino acids. The germline CDR1 and CDR2 sequences are DFQATT and SNEGSKA (reference sequence). Trimming removed 7 bases at V and 0 bases at J, with 8 bases between. CDR3 bases: TGCAGTGTGGAGACTAGCACAGATACGCAGTATTTT. This translates into CSVETSTDTQYF.

Only a few counts were recorded for this clonotype. The rearrangement uses TRBV4-2 and TRBJ2-7, with a possible D match to TRBD2 (6 bases). CDR3 size: 14 residues. The V and J ends lost 1 base and 4 bases respectively, with 11 bases between them. Germline loops: CDR1 LGHNA, CDR2 YNFKEQ. CDR3 residues: CASSQALAEYEQYF. The DNA of the CDR3 is TGTGCCAGCAGCCAAGCTTTAGCGGAGTACGAGCAGTACTTC.

This clonotype was detected once. CDR3 nucleotide sequence: TGTGCCACCGCGCTGGGATCAGAGACCCAGTACTTC. Its translation is CATALGSETQYF. The rearrangement links TRBV5-6 to TRBJ2-5; no clear D gene. CDR3 length: 12 amino acids. Germline V gene lookup returns CDR1 SGHDT and CDR2 YYEEEE. V was cut by 9 bases and J by 4 bases, with 13 bases left in between. Complete variable domain (other parts from reference TRBV5-6 and TRBJ2-5): DAGVTQSPTHLIKTRGQQVTLRCSPKSGHDTVSWYQQALGQGPQFIFQYYEEEERQRGNFPDRFSGHQFPNYSSELNVNALLLGDSALYLCATALGSETQYFGPGTRLLVL.

This clonotype was detected only a few times. This chain uses TRBV29-1 with TRBJ1-1; D ambiguous. This CDR3 has 11 residues. V lost 7 bases and J lost 7, with 13 bases in between. Per the germline V gene, CDR1 is SQVTM and CDR2 is ANQGSEA. CDR3 protein: CSGGRDGEAFF. CDR3 bases: TGCAGCGGCGGACGGGATGGTGAAGCTTTCTTT.

This clonotype was detected only a few times. The V gene is TRBV28, the J gene TRBJ1-1; D is uncertain. Germline CDR1 MDHEN, CDR2 SYDVKM. The CDR3 is made up of 13 amino acids. The V end lost 2 bases, the J end lost 4 bases, and 8 bases lay between the germline ends. The CDR3 here is CASSLRRPTEAFF. DNA of the CDR3: TGTGCCAGCAGTTTACGACGGCCCACTGAAGCTTTCTTT.

The chain couples TRBV12-3 or TRBV12-4 to TRBJ2-3, with 14 bases fitting TRBD2. V lost 3 bases and J lost 0; bases outside the gene matches: 2. The CDR3 runs to 17 residues. The chain's CDR3 is CASSFRTSGRSTDTQYF. CDR3 sequence (DNA): TGTGCCAGCAGTTTCAGGACTAGCGGGAGGAGCACAGATACGCAGTATTTT.

This clonotype turned up a few times. V usage is TRBV4-2 and J usage is TRBJ2-5; 9 bases match TRBD1. The CDR3 has 16 amino acids. Trimming took 3 bases from V and 5 from J; bases not matched to a gene: 10. CDR1 is LGHNA, CDR2 YNFKEQ, per germline. In DNA, the CDR3 is TGTGCCAGCAGCCACGTGTTAACAGGGGGCATCGAGACCCAGTACTTC. It yields the protein CASSHVLTGGIETQYF.

In its sample, this clonotype was seen many times. V gene TRBV6-2 or TRBV6-3 combines with J gene TRBJ2-2; the match to TRBD1 covers 7 bases. This CDR3 is built from 14 residues. Unmatched junction bases numbered 4, after V lost 8 bases and J lost 1 base. Germline CDR1 reads MNHEY; CDR2 reads SVGEGT. The CDR3 spells CASRRTGNTGELFF. CDR3 nucleotides: TGTGCCAGCCGTCGGACAGGGAACACCGGGGAGCTGTTTTTT.

This chain links TRBV20-1 with TRBJ1-6; TRBD1 aligns across 8 bases. Per germline, CDR1 DFQATT and CDR2 SNEGSKA (reference sequence). The V gene end was trimmed by 0 bases and the J gene end by 2 bases; junction bases not matched to a gene: 0. The length of the CDR3 is 15 residues. The CDR3 loop reads CSAREGQAYNSPLHF. The CDR3 region has the DNA TGCAGTGCTAGAGAGGGACAGGCCTATAATTCACCCCTCCACTTT.

J is TRBJ1-5 and V is TRBV19, with 7 bases aligning to TRBD1. CDR3 size: 15 residues. V shed 7 bases and J 0 bases; nucleotides not matched to a gene: 6. The germline gives CDR1 LNHDA, CDR2 SQIVND (reference sequence). The CDR3 bases are TGTGCCAGTAAAAGGGGGCAGGATAGCAATCAGCCCCAGCATTTT. This translates into CASKRGQDSNQPQHF. Based on the CDR3 plus reference TRBV19 and TRBJ1-5, the full variable domain is DGGITQSPKYLFRKEGQNVTLSCEQNLNHDAMYWYRQDPGQGLRLIYYSQIVNDFQKGDIAEGYSVSREKKESFPLTVTSAQKNPTAFYLCASKRGQDSNQPQHFGDGTRLSIL.

The CDR3 spells CASTSVPGRAAKNIQYF. In nucleotides, the CDR3 is TGTGCCAGCACCTCCGTCCCCGGGAGGGCTGCCAAAAACATTCAGTACTTC. This chain joins TRBV7-2 and TRBJ2-4; 8 positions agree with TRBD2. Looked up from germline, CDR1 is SGHTA and CDR2 is FQGNSA. The CDR3 loop spans 17 amino acids. The V segment lost 7 bases and the J segment 1 base; nucleotides outside the gene matches: 12.

The V call is TRBV20-1, the J call TRBJ2-7; 9 nucleotides align to TRBD1. V shed 1 base and J 2 bases; nucleotides not matched to a gene: 3. The length of the CDR3 is 14 residues. In germline, CDR1 is DFQATT, CDR2 SNEGSKA (reference sequence). CDR3 amino acids: CSARGTGATYEQYF. The CDR3 bases are TGCAGTGCTAGAGGGACAGGGGCGACCTACGAGCAGTACTTC.

This chain links TRBV20-1 with TRBJ2-1; unclear D gene. Trimming cost V 8 bases and J 4 bases, with 18 bases left between them. Germline values: CDR1 DFQATT, CDR2 SNEGSKA (reference sequence). The CDR3 is 14 residues long. CDR3 bases: TGCAGTATAGTTCGACCTGCGATTTACAATGAGCAGTTCTTC. It specifies CSIVRPAIYNEQFF.